Below are 11 T cell receptor beta chains sequenced from a single sample in a study of CD8+CD57+ T cells in acquired aplastic anemia. TCR beta VDJ and CDR3 were profiled, and genomic DNA was the template. TCRdb reprocessed the reads with MiXCR, giving one entry per CDR3 protein. The sample lists hundreds of thousands of distinct CDR3 sequences, around 68% seen once, with around 4% in the top ten. Sequenced input: sorted CD4+, CD8+, or CD8+CD57+ T cells (not recorded which) from PBMCs. The source of these receptors is a human donor in good health, serving as a control.

J is TRBJ2-7 and V is TRBV12-3 or TRBV12-4; 10 nucleotides align to TRBD1. With V trimmed by 5 bases and J by 4 bases, 2 bases remained unmatched. The CDR3 has 13 residues. CDR3 in amino acids: CASSAGQGYEQYF. The CDR3 coding sequence is TGTGCCAGCAGTGCGGGACAGGGGTACGAGCAGTACTTC.

The chain uses TRBV24-1 and TRBJ1-2; D is unclear. The CDR3 extends over 15 amino acids. The V gene lost 3 bases and the J gene lost 5 bases, with 15 bases spanning the gap. CDR1 is KGHDR, CDR2 SFDVKD, per germline. This chain's CDR3 is CATSDQMINRYGYTF. The DNA of the CDR3 is TGTGCCACCAGTGATCAGATGATAAACCGTTATGGCTACACCTTC.

Concerning this clonotype: The conserved phenylalanine or tryptophan is not found at the CDR3 terminus, so this likely reflects a read error. The DNA is left out, because the CDR3 cannot be placed on it with certainty; the CDR3 is given as TCRdb lists it. The rearrangement links TRBV7-2 to TRBJ2-2; whether TRBD2, the table's D call, matches the DNA was not checked. Germline V lookup: CDR1 SGHTA, CDR2 FQGNSA. The CDR3 has 13 residues if both end residues are counted. The CDR3: CASSSALTGGRFQ.

The J gene is TRBJ2-7, the V gene TRBV5-1, with D possibly being TRBD2 (6 bases). Germline V gene lookup returns CDR1 SGHRS and CDR2 YFSETQ. This CDR3 spans 16 amino acids. Trimming removed 3 bases from V and 2 bases from J, with 18 bases in between. CDR3 coding DNA: TGCGCCAGCAGCTCACAAGGAGGGGACGGGCCCTACGAGCAGTACTTC. Translation gives CASSSQGGDGPYEQYF.

This clonotype was picked up a small number of times. The chain couples TRBV7-2 to TRBJ1-2, with TRBD1 identical over 12 bases. After removal of 0 bases from V and 3 bases from J, the junction contained 5 bases not matched to a gene. From germline, CDR1 is SGHTA and CDR2 FQGNSA. The length of the CDR3 is 17 residues. The CDR3 spells CASSLAGQGAFYYGYTF. The CDR3 nucleotides read TGTGCCAGCAGCTTAGCGGGACAGGGGGCTTTTTACTATGGCTACACCTTC.

The chain combines TRBV2 with TRBJ2-3; TRBD1 might be the D (5 bases). The CDR3 runs 15 residues. Trimming took off 6 bases at V and 2 bases at J, with 15 bases between the two ends. The V gene's germline CDR1 is SNHLY and CDR2 FYNNEI. CDR3 bases: TGTGCCAGCAGCCCGAGTAGGGGTCTCACAGATACGCAGTATTTT. Its protein is CASSPSRGLTDTQYF. Supplemented by reference TRBV2 and TRBJ2-3, the full variable domain reads EPEVTQTPSHQVTQMGQEVILRCVPISNHLYFYWYRQILGQKVEFLVSFYNNEISEKSEIFDDQFSVERPDGSNFTLKIRSTKLEDSAMYFCASSPSRGLTDTQYFGPGTRLTVL.

This clonotype has at least ten counts. CDR3 sequence reads: CSAGGQGRYSNQPQHF. The CDR3, as DNA: TGCAGTGCTGGGGGACAGGGTAGATATAGCAATCAGCCCCAGCATTTT. The chain links TRBV20-1 to TRBJ1-5, with 9 nucleotides matching TRBD1. The V segment lost 5 bases and the J segment 0 bases; nucleotides outside the gene matches: 8. Germline V lookup: CDR1 DFQATT, CDR2 SNEGSKA (reference sequence). The length of the CDR3 is 16 residues.

This clonotype was recorded at least ten times. The genes are TRBV6-2 or TRBV6-3 and TRBJ1-3, with D unclear. With 6 bases removed from V and 0 bases from J, the gap between germline ends came to 9 bases. This CDR3 region has 14 residues. The germline V gene encodes CDR1 MNHEY and CDR2 SVGEGT. CDR3 nucleotides: TGTGCCAGCAGAGTCGACAACTCTGGAAACACCATATATTTT. As protein: CASRVDNSGNTIYF.

The chain carries TRBV7-2 and TRBJ2-1, with D perhaps assigned TRBD1 or TRBD2 (5 bases each). Germline V gene data show CDR1 as SGHTA and CDR2 as FQGNSA. V was clipped by 5 bases and J by 2 bases, with 22 bases between them. This CDR3 has 18 amino acids. In nucleotides, the CDR3 is TGTGCCAGCAGCGTAGATGGGGCGGGCCATCCAACCTACAATGAGCAGTTCTTC. Translation: CASSVDGAGHPTYNEQFF.

This clonotype appeared a single time. The rearrangement links TRBV11-2 to TRBJ2-7, with 12 positions matching TRBD1. Germline loops: CDR1 SGHAT, CDR2 FQNNGV. Trimming took 5 bases from V and 7 from J; bases not matched to a gene: 6. The CDR3 consists of 14 residues. The CDR3 coding sequence is TGTGCCAGCAGCGGGGGACAGGGGGCTTGGGAGCAGTACTTC. This codes for CASSGGQGAWEQYF.

The sample holds many counts of this clonotype. This chain uses TRBV5-1 with TRBJ1-1, with unresolved D. The CDR3 totals 16 residues. In germline, CDR1 is SGHRS, CDR2 YFSETQ. V was clipped by 3 bases and J by 3 bases, with 18 bases between them. The CDR3 DNA is TGCGCCAGCAGCTGGCAGTGGAGGGCAACGGACACTGAAGCTTTCTTT. It specifies CASSWQWRATDTEAFF.